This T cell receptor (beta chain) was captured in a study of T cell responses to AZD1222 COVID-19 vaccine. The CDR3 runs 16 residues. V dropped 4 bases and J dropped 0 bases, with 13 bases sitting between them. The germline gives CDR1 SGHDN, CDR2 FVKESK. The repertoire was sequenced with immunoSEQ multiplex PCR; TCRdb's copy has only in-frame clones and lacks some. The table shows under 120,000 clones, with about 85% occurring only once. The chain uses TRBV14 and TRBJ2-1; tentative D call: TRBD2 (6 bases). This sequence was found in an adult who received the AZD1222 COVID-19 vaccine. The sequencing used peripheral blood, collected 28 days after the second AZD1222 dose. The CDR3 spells CASSPARGSSYNEQFF. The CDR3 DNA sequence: TGTGCCAGCAGCCCCGCCCGGGGGAGCTCCTACAATGAGCAGTTCTTC.